This paragraph covers one T cell receptor (beta chain) sequence. What it binds is not known. A single record per CDR3 protein comes from TCRdb applying MiXCR to the reads. In the table there are more than 150,000 distinct CDR3 sequences, 28% of which are singletons. The entry originates in a study of T cell repertoires in cytomegalovirus infection. Study overall: From public TCR beta signatures came an indication of both CMV infection and matching HLA type. Study-wide findings and caveats: The study found HLA-C-restricted CMV-specific TCR beta clonotypes dominating the ex vivo response. Summed frequency of public TCR beta families distinguished CMV carriers with the relevant HLA.

Germline CDR1 reads SGHRS; CDR2 reads YFSETQ. V lost 0 bases, J lost 1 base, and 13 bases lay in between. The CDR3 length is 16 residues. This receptor was identified in a human donor in good health (CMV status not recorded). Some clones in this sample may be carry-over from other donors' samples. The specimen was PBMCs. The chain couples TRBV5-1 to TRBJ1-1; D remains ambiguous. DNA of the CDR3: TGCGCCAGCAGCTTGGCCCCCTCCACAGAGAACACTGAAGCTTTCTTT. Amino acid sequence: CASSLAPSTENTEAFF.